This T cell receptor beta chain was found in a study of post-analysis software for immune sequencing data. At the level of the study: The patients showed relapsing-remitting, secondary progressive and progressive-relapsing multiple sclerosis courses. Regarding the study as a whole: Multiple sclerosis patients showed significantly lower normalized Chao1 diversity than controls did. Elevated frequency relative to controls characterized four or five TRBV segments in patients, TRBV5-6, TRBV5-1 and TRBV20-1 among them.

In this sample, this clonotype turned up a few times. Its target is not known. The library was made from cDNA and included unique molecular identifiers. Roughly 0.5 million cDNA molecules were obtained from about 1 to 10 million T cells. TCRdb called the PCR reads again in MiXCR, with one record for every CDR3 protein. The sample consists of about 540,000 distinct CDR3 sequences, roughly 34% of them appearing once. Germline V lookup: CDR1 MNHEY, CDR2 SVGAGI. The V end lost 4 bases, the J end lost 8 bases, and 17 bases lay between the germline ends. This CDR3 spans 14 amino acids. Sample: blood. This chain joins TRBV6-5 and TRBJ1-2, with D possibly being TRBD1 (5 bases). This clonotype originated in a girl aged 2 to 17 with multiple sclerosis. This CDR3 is CASSSGRVILGYTF. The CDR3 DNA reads TGTGCCAGCAGTTCAGGCAGGGTCATCTTGGGCTACACCTTC.